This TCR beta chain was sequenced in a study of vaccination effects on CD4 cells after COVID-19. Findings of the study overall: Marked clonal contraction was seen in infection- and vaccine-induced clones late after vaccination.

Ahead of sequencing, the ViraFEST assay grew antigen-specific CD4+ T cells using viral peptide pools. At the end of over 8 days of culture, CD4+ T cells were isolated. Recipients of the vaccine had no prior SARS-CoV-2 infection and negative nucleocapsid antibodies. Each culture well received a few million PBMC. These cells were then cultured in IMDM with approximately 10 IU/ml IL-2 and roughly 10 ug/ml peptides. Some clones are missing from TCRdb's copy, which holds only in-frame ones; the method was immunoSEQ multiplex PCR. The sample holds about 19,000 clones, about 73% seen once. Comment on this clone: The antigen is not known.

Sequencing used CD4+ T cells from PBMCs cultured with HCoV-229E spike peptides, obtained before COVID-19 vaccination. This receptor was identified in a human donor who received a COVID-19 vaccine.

This CDR3 is CASNSLGLSGNTIYF. The CDR3 nucleotides are TGTGCCAGCAATAGTCTAGGCCTCTCTGGAAACACCATATATTTT. The chain couples TRBV6-5 to TRBJ1-3; D uncertain. The CDR3 consists of 15 residues. The V and J ends lost 7 bases and 0 bases respectively, with 13 bases between them. Per the germline V gene, CDR1 is MNHEY and CDR2 is SVGAGI.